The 23 T cell receptor beta chains in this list originate from one sample, sequenced in a study of T-cell reconstitution after alpha-beta-depleted transplantation in children. Unique molecular identifiers were incorporated during preparation of the TCRbeta library. TCRdb ran MiXCR on the PCR reads and lists one entry per CDR3 protein. The sample holds fewer than 1 million distinct CDR3 sequences, 16% seen once. The starting material was PBMCs, mostly from graft donor cells, obtained 360 days after TCRalphabeta/CD19-depleted stem cell transplant. Receptor source: a male patient aged 5 to 17 who had a stem cell transplant for acute lymphoblastic leukemia, so the T cells may come from the graft donor.

This clonotype showed up just a few times. This rearrangement joins TRBV24-1 to TRBJ2-3; possible D gene TRBD2, 5 bases. The CDR3 sequence is 14 residues long. Germline assignment: CDR1 KGHDR and CDR2 SFDVKD. V lost 5 bases and J lost 0, with 8 bases in between. The CDR3 sequence is CATSVRGSTDTQYF. DNA for the CDR3: TGTGCCACCAGTGTCCGGGGAAGCACAGATACGCAGTATTTT.

This clonotype appeared a few times. The chain has TRBV3-1 and TRBJ2-1; D gene uncertain. Trimming left V 3 bases short and J 8 bases short, with 11 bases between. Germline CDR1 LGHDT, CDR2 YNNKEL (reference sequence). The CDR3 contains 13 residues. CDR3 in amino acids: CASSQANFYEQFF. The CDR3 DNA reads as TGTGCCAGCAGCCAGGCTAACTTCTATGAGCAGTTCTTC.

CDR3 bases: TGCGCCAGCAGCCCTGGACGGGACAGCTATGGCTACACCTTC. Protein sequence: CASSPGRDSYGYTF. The gene calls are TRBV4-1 and TRBJ1-2; 7 bases match TRBD1. After removal of 4 bases from V and 4 bases from J, the junction contained 6 bases not matched to a gene. Per the germline V gene, CDR1 is MGHRA and CDR2 is YSYEKL. The CDR3 covers 14 residues.

Only one count was recorded for this clonotype. V gene TRBV5-1 combines with J gene TRBJ2-7; D remains ambiguous. The CDR3 is 15 amino acids. Deletions cut 3 bases from V and 2 bases from J, with 15 bases between. Looked up from germline, CDR1 is SGHRS and CDR2 is YFSETQ. The CDR3 region has the DNA TGCGCCAGCAGCTCTCGGACCCATCTCACCTACGAGCAGTACTTC. This codes for CASSSRTHLTYEQYF.

This clonotype has a count of ten or more. V usage is TRBV29-1 and J usage is TRBJ2-7, with a weak D call TRBD2 (5 bases). Trimming took 1 base from V and 6 from J, leaving 13 bases between them. From germline, CDR1 is SQVTM and CDR2 ANQGSEA. CDR3 length: 13 residues. The CDR3 nucleotides read TGCAGCGTTGAAGGGAGGACTTCCCTCGAGCAGTACTTC. It encodes CSVEGRTSLEQYF.

This clonotype has just one count. The chain carries TRBV20-1 and TRBJ2-7; 9 bases agree with TRBD2. V lost 3 bases, J lost 6 bases, and 9 bases stayed unmatched. Germline V gene sequence: CDR1 DFQATT, CDR2 SNEGSKA (reference sequence). The CDR3 consists of 14 residues. CDR3 nucleotides: TGCAGTGCTAGTGTTAGCGGGAGAATCCGCGAGCAGTACTTC. Encoded protein: CSASVSGRIREQYF.

There are a few counts of this clonotype. The chain couples TRBV6-2 or TRBV6-3 to TRBJ2-3; no reliable D call. V was shortened by 8 bases and J by 11 bases, with 14 bases between the two germline ends. Germline CDR1 is MNHEY and CDR2 is SVGEGT. This CDR3 is 11 amino acids long. The DNA of the CDR3 is TGTGCCAGCCTTGCAGCGTCCAAGCAGTATTTT. Translating gives CASLAASKQYF.

The rearrangement uses TRBV27 and TRBJ2-1; tentative D call: TRBD2 (5 bases). Germline CDR1 is MNHEY and CDR2 is SMNVEV (reference sequence). V lost 3 bases and J lost 4, with 13 bases in between. CDR3 length: 15 residues. The CDR3 spells CASSLNGGIYNEQFF. CDR3 DNA sequence: TGTGCCAGCAGTTTGAACGGAGGTATATACAATGAGCAGTTCTTC.

This clonotype was seen repeatedly, ten times or more. In DNA, the CDR3 is TGTGCCAGCAGCTTAGGTAGCGGGAGCGGTAATGAGCAGTTCTTC. This codes for CASSLGSGSGNEQFF. The rearrangement uses TRBV7-3 and TRBJ2-1, with TRBD2 matching 9 bases. The trim removed 2 bases at V and 7 bases at J, leaving 6 bases unmatched. CDR1 and CDR2 from the germline V gene are SGHTA and FQGTGA. The CDR3 covers 15 residues.

V usage is TRBV2 and J usage is TRBJ2-1, with D possibly TRBD2 on 6 matching bases. Germline CDR1 is SNHLY and CDR2 is FYNNEI. The CDR3 extends over 15 amino acids. V was shortened by 5 bases and J by 9 bases, with 20 bases between the two germline ends. The CDR3 nucleotides read TGTGCCAGCAGTTTTCGACTAGGCTGGTCGGGTGAGCAGTTCTTC. It specifies CASSFRLGWSGEQFF.

This clonotype has ten or more counts. The CDR3: CATSFQGTTYEQYF. The CDR3 DNA reads TGTGCCACCAGCTTCCAGGGGACGACCTACGAGCAGTACTTC. The chain combines TRBV15 with TRBJ2-7, with D perhaps matching TRBD1 (6 bases). The CDR3 has 14 amino acids. Germline CDR1 is LNHNV and CDR2 is YYDKDF (reference sequence). V shed 5 bases and J shed 2 bases, with 13 bases lying between them.

This chain links TRBV5-5 with TRBJ2-3; D unresolved. The V gene lost 1 base and the J gene lost 2 bases, with 14 bases spanning the gap. Germline V gene sequence: CDR1 SGHKS, CDR2 YYEKEE (reference sequence). There are 16 residues in the CDR3. The CDR3 bases are TGTGCCAGCAGCTTGTTGAGGAGTCTAATCACAGATACGCAGTATTTT. Translated: CASSLLRSLITDTQYF.

This clonotype was recorded many times. The junction and the germline gene differ at one end; a read error may be behind it. The V gene is TRBV5-1, the J gene TRBJ2-1; D tentatively fits TRBD1 or TRBD2 (6 bases each). This CDR3 has 14 amino acids. Germline V gene data show CDR1 as SGHRS and CDR2 as YFSETQ. The CDR3 nucleotides are TGCGCCAGCAGTTTGGAGGGGGCCTACAATGAGCAGTTCTTC. It codes for CASSLEGAYNEQFF.

This clonotype has a handful of counts. This CDR3 reads CASMLGETQYF. The CDR3 DNA follows: TGTGCCAGTATGTTGGGAGAGACCCAGTACTTC. The chain combines TRBV19 with TRBJ2-5; D not certain. The ends were cut back, 7 bases at V and 4 bases at J, with 7 bases in the middle. The CDR3 runs 11 residues. CDR1 is LNHDA and CDR2 is SQIVND in the germline V gene (reference sequence).

This clonotype was observed a handful of times. The J gene is TRBJ2-3, the V gene TRBV7-3; 9 bases line up with TRBD1. The CDR3 length is 14 residues. Germline trimming cut 5 bases from V and 4 bases from J; bases unmatched to any gene: 4. Germline V gene data show CDR1 as SGHTA and CDR2 as FQGTGA. This CDR3 is CASSPTGGADTQYF. The CDR3 coding sequence is TGTGCCAGCAGCCCCACAGGGGGCGCAGATACGCAGTATTTT.

This clonotype was observed a handful of times. V is TRBV14 and J is TRBJ2-2; 7 bases agree with TRBD2. With 2 bases clipped from V and 0 bases from J, the junction kept 6 bases outside the gene matches. The CDR3 loop spans 17 amino acids. CDR1 and CDR2 (germline): SGHDN, FVKESK. The CDR3 nucleotides are TGTGCCAGCAGCCAAACTAGCGCGCCTTCGAACACCGGGGAGCTGTTTTTT. It yields the protein CASSQTSAPSNTGELFF.

The table lists this clonotype with a few counts. The chain couples TRBV18 to TRBJ1-1; no definite D call. This CDR3 has 14 amino acids. Germline-derived CDR1 and CDR2 are KGHSH and LQKENI. V lost 0 bases and J 2 bases, leaving 7 bases between the germline ends. CDR3 bases: TGTGCCAGCTCACCACCCGCAGGCAACACTGAAGCTTTCTTT. It is translated as CASSPPAGNTEAFF. Full variable domain (missing parts from reference TRBV18 and TRBJ1-1): NAGVMQNPRHLVRRRGQEARLRCSPMKGHSHVYWYRQLPEEGLKFMVYLQKENIIDESGMPKERFSAEFPKEGPSILRIQQVVRGDSAAYFCASSPPAGNTEAFFGQGTRLTVV.

The V call is TRBV7-9, the J call TRBJ2-1; 9 nucleotides align to TRBD1. The CDR3 runs to 15 residues. Germline loops: CDR1 SEHNR, CDR2 FQNEAQ (reference sequence). V was clipped by 5 bases and J by 2 bases; unmatched bases: 4. CDR3 DNA: TGTGCCAGCAGCAAGGACAGGGGCCCCTACAATGAGCAGTTCTTC. It encodes CASSKDRGPYNEQFF.

The chain joins TRBV7-9 to TRBJ2-1; tentatively, D is TRBD2 (5 bases). Germline V gene lookup returns CDR1 SEHNR and CDR2 FQNEAQ (reference sequence). V gave up 8 bases and J gave up 7 bases, with 12 bases separating them. The CDR3 spans 12 residues. CDR3: CASVWPGNEQFF. CDR3 DNA: TGTGCCAGCGTTTGGCCGGGGAATGAGCAGTTCTTC.

V usage is TRBV29-1 and J usage is TRBJ2-3; D uncertain. Germline V gene lookup returns CDR1 SQVTM and CDR2 ANQGSEA. CDR3 length: 11 amino acids. Trimming stripped 7 bases from V and 6 bases from J, with 11 bases between. The chain's CDR3 is CSAQGMDTQYF. CDR3 nucleotide sequence: TGCAGCGCCCAAGGCATGGATACGCAGTATTTT.

In this sample, this clonotype turned up a few times. J is TRBJ2-7 and V is TRBV29-1; 8 bases are a match to TRBD1. Unmatched junction bases numbered 7, after V lost 4 bases and J lost 2 bases. The CDR3 totals 14 residues. Per germline, CDR1 SQVTM and CDR2 ANQGSEA. Here the CDR3 reads CSVAPDREAYEQYF. The CDR3, as DNA: TGCAGCGTTGCCCCGGACAGGGAGGCCTACGAGCAGTACTTC.

This chain connects TRBV27 to TRBJ2-3; TRBD2 matches 11 bases. CDR3 length: 18 amino acids. From germline, CDR1 is MNHEY and CDR2 SMNVEV (reference sequence). V dropped 5 bases and J dropped 2; count of bases not matched to a gene: 12. The CDR3 spells CASSPINPGLADTDTQYF. In DNA, the CDR3 is TGTGCCAGCAGTCCCATAAACCCGGGACTAGCGGACACAGATACGCAGTATTTT.

This clonotype has a handful of counts. The chain combines TRBV5-1 with TRBJ2-5; D is perhaps TRBD2 (5 bases). Trimming pared 4 bases from V and 5 bases from J, leaving 18 bases between. Germline CDR1 SGHRS, CDR2 YFSETQ. The CDR3 contains 15 residues. The CDR3 loop is CASSTRRREGETQYF. CDR3 in DNA: TGCGCCAGCAGCACTCGTCGACGGGAAGGCGAGACCCAGTACTTC.